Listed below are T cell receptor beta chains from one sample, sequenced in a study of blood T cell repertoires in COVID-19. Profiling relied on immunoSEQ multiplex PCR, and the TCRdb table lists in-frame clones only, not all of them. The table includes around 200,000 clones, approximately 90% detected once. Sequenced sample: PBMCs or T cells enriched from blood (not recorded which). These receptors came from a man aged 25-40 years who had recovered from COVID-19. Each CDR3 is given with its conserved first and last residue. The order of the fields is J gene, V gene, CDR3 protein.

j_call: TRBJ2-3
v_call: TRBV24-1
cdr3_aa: CATSGAGTDTDTQYF

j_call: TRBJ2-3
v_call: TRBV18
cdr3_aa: CASSPVSGSPDTQYF

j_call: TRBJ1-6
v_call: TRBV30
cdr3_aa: CAWSVRGGNSPLHF

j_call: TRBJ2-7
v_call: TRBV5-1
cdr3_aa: CASSLVTGGSYEQYF

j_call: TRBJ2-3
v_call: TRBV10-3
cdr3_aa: CAISEGRGGTDTQYF

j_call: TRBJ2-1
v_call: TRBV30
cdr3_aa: CAWSVIRGGSYNEQFF

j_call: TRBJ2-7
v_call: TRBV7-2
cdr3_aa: CASSMKYGEQYF

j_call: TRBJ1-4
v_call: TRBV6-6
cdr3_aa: CASSYETGRREKLFF

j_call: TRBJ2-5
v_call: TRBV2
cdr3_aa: CASSRGQVSETQYF

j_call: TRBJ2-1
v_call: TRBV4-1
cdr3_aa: CASSPQAGSSYNEQFF

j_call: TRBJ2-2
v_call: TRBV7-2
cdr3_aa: CASKDYANTGELFF

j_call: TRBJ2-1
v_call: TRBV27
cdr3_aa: CASSPISGTYNEQFF

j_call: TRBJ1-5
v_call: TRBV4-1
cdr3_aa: CASSARDSSNQPQHF

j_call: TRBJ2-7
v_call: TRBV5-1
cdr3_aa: CASGKRGGAYEQYF

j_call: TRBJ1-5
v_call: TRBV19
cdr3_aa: CASSISGGNQPQHF

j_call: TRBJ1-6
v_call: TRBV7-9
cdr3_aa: CASSLVQGGNSPLHF

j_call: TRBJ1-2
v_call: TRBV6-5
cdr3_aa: CASSYSGRGNGYTF

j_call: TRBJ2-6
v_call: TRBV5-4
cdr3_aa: CASSLESQGSGANVLTF

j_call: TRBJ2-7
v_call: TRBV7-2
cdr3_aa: CASSLRGTYEQYF

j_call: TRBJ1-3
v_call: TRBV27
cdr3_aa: CASRTMEGVGSGNTIYF

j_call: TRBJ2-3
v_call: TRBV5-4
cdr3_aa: CASSLGDSPSTDTQYF

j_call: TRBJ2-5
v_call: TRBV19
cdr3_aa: CASSITLAGGETQYF

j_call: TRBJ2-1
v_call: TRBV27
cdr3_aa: CASSIRQGFSYNEQFF

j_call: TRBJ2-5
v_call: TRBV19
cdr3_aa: CASSSRPLWRETQYF

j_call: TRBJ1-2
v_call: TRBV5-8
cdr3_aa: CASSLTGGGGYTF

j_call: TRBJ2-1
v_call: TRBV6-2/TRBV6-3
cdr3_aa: CASSKLAGGLNEQFF

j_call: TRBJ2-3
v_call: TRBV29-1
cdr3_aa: CSVEKLADTQYF

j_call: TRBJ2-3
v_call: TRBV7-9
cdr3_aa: CASSWTSGETQYF

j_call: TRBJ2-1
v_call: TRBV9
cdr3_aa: CASSPLSGEQFF

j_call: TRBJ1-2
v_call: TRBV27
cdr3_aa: CASSLGQGRNYGYTF

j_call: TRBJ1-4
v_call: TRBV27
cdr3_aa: CASSLWTGDEKLFF

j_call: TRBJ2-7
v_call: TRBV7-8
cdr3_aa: CASSLGREGHEQYF

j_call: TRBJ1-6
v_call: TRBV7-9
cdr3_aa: CASSPSGQNSPLHF

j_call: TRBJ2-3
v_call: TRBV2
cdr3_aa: CASRTGGKTDTQYF

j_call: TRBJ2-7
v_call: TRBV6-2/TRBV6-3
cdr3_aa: CASSYSRPAYEQYF

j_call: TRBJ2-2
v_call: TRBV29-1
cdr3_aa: CSVRIYVPSGELFF

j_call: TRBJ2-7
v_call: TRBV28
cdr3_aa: CASSLTSYEQYF

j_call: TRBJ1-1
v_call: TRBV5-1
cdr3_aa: CASSPEGYYLNTEAFF

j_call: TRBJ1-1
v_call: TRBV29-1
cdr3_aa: CSVLGLGAKNTEAFF

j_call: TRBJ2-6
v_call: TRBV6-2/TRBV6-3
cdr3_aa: CASSYPGVSGANVLTF

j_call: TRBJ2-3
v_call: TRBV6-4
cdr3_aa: CASSGAVGSDTQYF

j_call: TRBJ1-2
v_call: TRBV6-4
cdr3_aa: CASSDAGGGYTF

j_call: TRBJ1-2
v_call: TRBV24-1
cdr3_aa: CATSDRGQGNSYGYTF

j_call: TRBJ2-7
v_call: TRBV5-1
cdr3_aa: CASSQTGGIDEQYF

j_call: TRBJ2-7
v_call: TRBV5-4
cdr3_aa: CASSLDGGRSGADEQYF

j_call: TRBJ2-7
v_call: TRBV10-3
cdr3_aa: CAISEFENEQYF

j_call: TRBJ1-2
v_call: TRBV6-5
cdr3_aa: CASSYSRQIYGYTF

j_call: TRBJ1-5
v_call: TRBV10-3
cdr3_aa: CAISESILGGQGNQPQHF

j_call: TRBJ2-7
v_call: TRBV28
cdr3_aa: CASSTRLAGGPVEQYF

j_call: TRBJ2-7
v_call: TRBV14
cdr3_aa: CASSRSLGQGSYEQYF

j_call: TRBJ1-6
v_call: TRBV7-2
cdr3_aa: CASSLAAGQINSPLHF

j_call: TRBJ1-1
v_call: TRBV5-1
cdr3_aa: CASSRGQGGEAFF

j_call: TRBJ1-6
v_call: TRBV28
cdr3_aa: CASRVNYNSPLHF

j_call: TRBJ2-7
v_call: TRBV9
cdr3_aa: CASSVVPRSYEQYF